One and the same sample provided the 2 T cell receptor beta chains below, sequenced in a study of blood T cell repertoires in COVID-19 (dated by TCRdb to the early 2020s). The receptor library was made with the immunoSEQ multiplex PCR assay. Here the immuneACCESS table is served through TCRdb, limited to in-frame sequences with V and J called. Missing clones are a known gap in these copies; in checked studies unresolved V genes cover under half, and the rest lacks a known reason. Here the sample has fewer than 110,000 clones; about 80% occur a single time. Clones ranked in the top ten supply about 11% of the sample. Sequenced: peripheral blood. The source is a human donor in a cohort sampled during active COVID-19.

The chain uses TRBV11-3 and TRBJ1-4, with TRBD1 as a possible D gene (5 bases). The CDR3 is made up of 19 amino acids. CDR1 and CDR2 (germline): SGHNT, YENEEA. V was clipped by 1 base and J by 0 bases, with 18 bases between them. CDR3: CASSLALRGRFATNEKLFF. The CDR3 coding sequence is TGTGCCAGCAGCTTAGCCCTGCGGGGCAGGTTTGCAACTAATGAAAAACTGTTTTTT.

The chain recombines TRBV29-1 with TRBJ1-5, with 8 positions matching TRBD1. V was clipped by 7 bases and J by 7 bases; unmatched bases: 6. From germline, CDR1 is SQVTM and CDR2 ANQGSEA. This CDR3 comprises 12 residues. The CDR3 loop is CSAGQGGQPQHF. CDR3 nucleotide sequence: TGCAGCGCAGGACAGGGCGGCCAGCCCCAGCATTTT.